The rows below give T cell receptor beta chains drawn from one sample of a study of blood T cells in healthy people across ages. A single record per CDR3 protein comes from TCRdb applying MiXCR to the 5' RACE reads. The sample contains some 1.5 million distinct CDR3 sequences, approximately 28% of which appear only once. The sequencing sample was made of blood. The receptors were gathered from a woman aged 25 to 39 in good health. Both conserved end residues are part of each CDR3. The D gene is left open where the match is weak. Rows may omit the clone size; those that give it use once, few, many or a size class.

d_gene	j_gene	len	abundance	v_gene	CDR3aa	CDR3nt
.	TRBJ2-4	14	.	TRBV20-1	CSARDPRDRNIQYF	TGCAGTGCTAGAGATCCCAGGGATAGGAACATTCAGTACTTC
.	TRBJ2-1	15	few	TRBV28	CASRPGQNSYNEQFF	TGTGCCAGCAGGCCCGGACAGAATTCCTACAATGAGCAGTTCTTC
TRBD1	TRBJ1-1	16	.	TRBV6-5	CASSYSTGVENTEAFF	TGTGCCAGCAGTTACTCGACAGGGGTGGAGAACACTGAAGCTTTCTTT
.	TRBJ2-2	14	few	TRBV7-6	CASSPRGGTGELFF	TGTGCCAGCAGCCCCCGTGGGGGCACCGGGGAGCTGTTTTTT
.	TRBJ2-7	14	many	TRBV5-4	CASSLIGTSDEQYF	TGTGCCAGCAGCTTGATTGGGACGAGCGACGAGCAGTACTTC
.	TRBJ2-6	16	.	TRBV5-5	CASSRTVSTGANVLTF	TGTGCCAGCAGTCGGACAGTCAGTACGGGGGCCAACGTCCTGACTTTC
TRBD2	TRBJ2-1	17	.	TRBV7-2	CASSQMQTSGSYNVQFF	TGTGCCAGCAGCCAGATGCAGACTAGCGGCTCCTACAATGTGCAGTTCTTC
TRBD1	TRBJ2-7	14	.	TRBV28	CVSTRTGAIYEQYF	TGTGTCAGCACCCGGACAGGGGCAATCTACGAGCAGTACTTC
TRBD1	TRBJ2-1	17	few	TRBV4-2	CASSQRQGISSYNEQFF	TGTGCCAGCAGCCAACGACAGGGGATAAGCTCCTACAATGAGCAGTTCTTC
.	TRBJ1-5	14	.	TRBV2	CASLRDLGNQPQHF	TGTGCCAGCCTTAGAGATTTGGGGAATCAGCCCCAGCATTTT
TRBD2	TRBJ2-2	15	.	TRBV6-2/TRBV6-3	CASTLAGRNTGELFF	TGTGCCAGCACCTTAGCGGGACGGAACACCGGGGAGCTGTTTTTT
.	TRBJ2-7	12	many	TRBV7-2	CASSISSYEQYF	TGTGCCAGCAGCATAAGCTCCTACGAGCAGTACTTC